Each of the 28 T cell receptor beta chains below was sequenced from the same sample in a study of shared clonotypes between healthy human individuals. TCRdb's table, derived via immunoSEQ multiplex PCR, lists solely in-frame clones and lacks some. Altogether roughly 520,000 clones are present, around 95% being singletons, with the ten largest covering about 0.059%. The sequencing input was naive CD4+ T cells sorted from blood. Sample subset: CD45RA+ positively selected. The receptors come from a woman in her twenties or thirties in good health.

This clone was observed once. The chain carries TRBV5-6 and TRBJ1-2; no reliable D call. The CDR3 sequence is 14 residues long. CDR1 is SGHDT and CDR2 is YYEEEE in the germline V gene. V lost 6 bases to trimming and J lost 4 bases, with 16 bases between them. The CDR3 region is CASTHFGGTYGYTF. The CDR3 DNA sequence: TGTGCCAGCACCCACTTCGGCGGCACCTATGGCTACACCTTC.

The chain employs TRBV19 and TRBJ1-2; the D is unclear. This CDR3 spans 15 amino acids. Germline V gene sequence: CDR1 LNHDA, CDR2 SQIVND (reference sequence). V was pared by 1 base and J by 0 bases, with 9 bases between. CDR3 sequence (DNA): TGTGCCAGTAGTATAGTGGGCACAACTAACTATGGCTACACCTTC. Amino acid sequence: CASSIVGTTNYGYTF.

The rearrangement joins TRBV19 to TRBJ1-1; the D is unclear. V shed 4 bases and J shed 6 bases, with 12 bases lying between them. The CDR3 totals 13 residues. Germline V gives CDR1 LNHDA, CDR2 SQIVND (reference sequence). The CDR3 loop is CASSNWVYPEAFF. The CDR3 bases are TGTGCCAGTAGTAACTGGGTCTATCCTGAAGCTTTCTTT.

As for this clone: Other DNA sequences in this sample translate to the same CDR3. CDR3 nucleotides: TGTGCCAGCAGTTATAGCGGGACGTCCTACGAGCAGTACTTC. It encodes CASSYSGTSYEQYF. The chain couples TRBV6-5 to TRBJ2-7; 8 positions agree with TRBD2. V gave up 3 bases and J gave up 1 base; unmatched junction bases: 2. Germline lookup yields CDR1 MNHEY and CDR2 SVGAGI. The CDR3 is 14 residues long.

This clone was seen only once. V is TRBV18 and J is TRBJ1-2; 8 nucleotides align to TRBD1. Germline lookup yields CDR1 KGHSH and CDR2 LQKENI. The CDR3 is 15 residues long. With 3 bases clipped from V and 6 bases from J, the junction kept 9 bases outside the gene matches. The chain's CDR3 is CASSPGQATPNGYTF. The DNA of the CDR3 is TGTGCCAGCTCACCGGGACAGGCGACCCCCAATGGCTACACCTTC.

The CDR3 sequence is CASSEGTGGGEQYF. CDR3 nucleotides: TGTGCCAGCAGTGAAGGGACAGGGGGTGGCGAGCAGTACTTC. The chain combines TRBV6-1 with TRBJ2-7; TRBD1 aligns across 10 bases. The germline V gene has CDR1 MNHNS and CDR2 SASEGT. V shed 1 base and J 6 bases; nucleotides not matched to a gene: 3. CDR3 length equals 14 residues.

The chain combines TRBV11-2 with TRBJ1-2, with D hard to call. Germline V gene sequence: CDR1 SGHAT, CDR2 FQNNGV. Between the trimmed V and J ends, which lost 0 bases and 0 bases, there was a span of 2 bases. The CDR3 has 13 residues. CDR3: CASSLDANYGYTF. CDR3 DNA: TGTGCCAGCAGCTTAGACGCTAACTATGGCTACACCTTC.

This sequence joins TRBV7-9 and TRBJ1-4; a possible D gene is TRBD1 (5 bases). Trimming took 4 bases from V and 5 from J, leaving 11 bases between them. The CDR3 contains 14 residues. Germline V gene sequence: CDR1 SEHNR, CDR2 FQNEAQ (reference sequence). Here the CDR3 reads CASSSSGTNEKLFF. The CDR3 region has the DNA TGTGCCAGCAGCTCCTCCGGGACGAATGAAAAACTGTTTTTT. Full variable domain (rest looked up from reference TRBV7-9 and TRBJ1-4): DTGVSQNPRHKITKRGQNVTFRCDPISEHNRLYWYRQTLGQGPEFLTYFQNEAQLEKSRLLSDRFSAERPKGSFSTLEIQRTEQGDSAMYLCASSSSGTNEKLFFGSGTQLSVL.

This chain joins TRBV5-6 and TRBJ1-2, with no clear D. Germline V gives CDR1 SGHDT, CDR2 YYEEEE. This CDR3 comprises 13 residues. Trimming shortened V by 4 bases and J by 4 bases, and 11 bases separated the two germline ends. CDR3 region: CASSPGLSYGYTF. The CDR3, as DNA: TGTGCCAGCAGCCCAGGACTGAGCTATGGCTACACCTTC.

Note on this clone: The sample carries other DNA sequences with the same CDR3. The V gene is TRBV28, the J gene TRBJ2-7, with D perhaps matching TRBD1 or TRBD2 (6 bases each). V was cut by 6 bases and J by 2 bases, with 11 bases left in between. The CDR3 loop spans 13 amino acids. The germline V gene encodes CDR1 MDHEN and CDR2 SYDVKM. The CDR3 coding sequence is TGTGCCAGCAGCCCTGGGGGGCCCTACGAGCAGTACTTC. Protein sequence: CASSPGGPYEQYF.

This rearrangement joins TRBV6-4 to TRBJ2-7, with 8 bases identical to TRBD2. The CDR3 sequence is 14 residues long. Trimming took 9 bases from V and 6 from J; bases not matched to a gene: 13. Germline assignment: CDR1 MRHNA and CDR2 SNTAGT. CDR3 nucleotides: TGTGCCAGGAAGGGCAGACTAGCGTCATGCGAGCAGTACTTC. Protein product: CARKGRLASCEQYF.

The chain couples TRBV19 to TRBJ2-1; 7 positions match TRBD1. After removal of 1 base from V and 9 bases from J, the junction contained 6 bases not matched to a gene. Germline CDR1 is LNHDA and CDR2 is SQIVND (reference sequence). The CDR3 length is 14 residues. The CDR3 sequence: CASSIVTGVGEQFF. The CDR3 region has the DNA TGTGCCAGTAGTATAGTAACAGGGGTGGGTGAGCAGTTCTTC.

The chain links TRBV25-1 to TRBJ2-3; D is unclear. The CDR3 extends over 12 amino acids. Germline V gives CDR1 MGHDK, CDR2 SYGVNS. The V end lost 8 bases, the J end lost 4 bases, and 10 bases lay between the germline ends. The CDR3 protein is CASVYNSDTQYF. The CDR3 DNA reads as TGTGCCAGCGTTTATAATTCAGATACGCAGTATTTT.

The gene calls are TRBV5-1 and TRBJ2-3; 8 bases fit TRBD2. The germline gives CDR1 SGHRS, CDR2 YFSETQ. The V segment lost 4 bases and the J segment 4 bases; nucleotides outside the gene matches: 14. The CDR3 contains 17 residues. The CDR3 region is CASSLYSGMLFADTQYF. As DNA, the CDR3 is TGCGCCAGCAGCCTCTATAGCGGGATGTTATTCGCAGATACGCAGTATTTT.

Only one count was recorded for this clone. The rearrangement uses TRBV5-1 and TRBJ2-5; no reliable D call. The germline CDR1 and CDR2 sequences are SGHRS and YFSETQ. V lost 1 base and J 4 bases, leaving 8 bases between the germline ends. The length of the CDR3 is 13 residues. Here the CDR3 reads CASSLPRGETQYF. In DNA, the CDR3 is TGCGCCAGCAGCTTGCCTCGCGGAGAGACCCAGTACTTC. Combining the CDR3 with reference TRBV5-1 and TRBJ2-5 gives the whole variable domain KAGVTQTPRYLIKTRGQQVTLSCSPISGHRSVSWYQQTPGQGLQFLFEYFSETQRNKGNFPGRFSGRQFSNSRSEMNVSTLELGDSALYLCASSLPRGETQYFGPGTRLLVL.

The chain couples TRBV6-1 to TRBJ1-1; TRBD1 matches at 7 bases. Germline V gene sequence: CDR1 MNHNS, CDR2 SASEGT. The CDR3 length is 15 residues. J was trimmed by 0 bases and V by 6 bases; bases with no gene match: 7. The CDR3 loop reads CASREHTGVNTEAFF. DNA for the CDR3: TGTGCCAGCAGGGAACATACAGGGGTGAACACTGAAGCTTTCTTT.

The CDR3 protein is CSVAWGEEKLFF. CDR3 nucleotide sequence: TGCAGCGTTGCCTGGGGCGAGGAAAAACTGTTTTTT. The rearrangement links TRBV29-1 to TRBJ1-4, with D maybe TRBD1 (5 bases). Germline V gene data show CDR1 as SQVTM and CDR2 as ANQGSEA. The CDR3 contains 12 residues. V was clipped by 4 bases and J by 8 bases, with 11 bases between them. Based on the CDR3 plus reference TRBV29-1 and TRBJ1-4, the full variable domain is SAVISQKPSRDICQRGTSLTIQCQVDSQVTMMFWYRQQPGQSLTLIATANQGSEATYESGFVIDKFPISRPNLTFSTLTVSNMSPEDSSIYLCSVAWGEEKLFFGSGTQLSVL.

The J gene is TRBJ2-1, the V gene TRBV5-4, with D unclear. Germline V gene data show CDR1 as SGHNT and CDR2 as YYREEE (reference sequence). The CDR3 is made up of 15 amino acids. Deletions cut 5 bases from V and 4 bases from J, with 16 bases between. CDR3 residues: CASRPGRTEYNEQFF. The CDR3 nucleotides are TGTGCCAGCAGACCTGGTCGGACGGAGTACAATGAGCAGTTCTTC. The whole variable domain, remainder taken from reference TRBV5-4 and TRBJ2-1, is ETGVTQSPTHLIKTRGQQVTLRCSSQSGHNTVSWYQQALGQGPQFIFQYYREEENGRGNFPPRFSGLQFPNYSSELNVNALELDDSALYLCASRPGRTEYNEQFFGPGTRLTVL.

The genes are TRBV27 and TRBJ2-7; 7 nucleotides line up with TRBD2. Germline assignment: CDR1 MNHEY and CDR2 SMNVEV (reference sequence). The CDR3 length is 15 residues. After removal of 5 bases from V and 4 bases from J, the junction contained 11 bases not matched to a gene. In DNA form, the CDR3 reads TGTGCCAGCAGTCGGGAGGACCCAAACGTTTACGAGCAGTACTTC. Its protein product is CASSREDPNVYEQYF.

The genes are TRBV28 and TRBJ2-7; 7 nucleotides match TRBD1. Per germline, CDR1 MDHEN and CDR2 SYDVKM. The CDR3 is made up of 15 amino acids. The V gene end was trimmed by 3 bases and the J gene end by 5 bases; junction bases not matched to a gene: 10. The DNA of the CDR3 is TGTGCCAGCAGTTTGAAAGGGACAGCTAAGGACGAGCAGTACTTC. Protein sequence: CASSLKGTAKDEQYF.

The table lists this clone with a count of one. The chain couples TRBV5-4 to TRBJ2-5; 10 positions agree with TRBD2. CDR1 and CDR2 from the germline V gene are SGHNT and YYREEE (reference sequence). The J segment lost 6 bases and the V segment lost 4 bases, leaving 12 bases of the junction unmatched. The CDR3 is 16 amino acids. CDR3 sequence (DNA): TGTGCCAGCAGCCTTACGAACCTAGCGGGAGAAAAGACCCAGTACTTC. It encodes CASSLTNLAGEKTQYF.

Written as DNA, the CDR3 is TGCGCCAGCATCCGGGACACGGATTGGTACATTCAGTACTTC. It translates to CASIRDTDWYIQYF. The chain links TRBV5-1 to TRBJ2-4; possibly TRBD1 for D (6 bases). V lost 6 bases, J lost 8 bases, and 18 bases lay in between. Germline V gene lookup returns CDR1 SGHRS and CDR2 YFSETQ. This CDR3 region has 14 residues.

The chain has TRBV5-1 and TRBJ2-7; TRBD2 aligns across 8 bases. The junction had 11 bases not matched to a gene; V was cut back by 7 bases and J by 2 bases. CDR1 SGHRS and CDR2 YFSETQ come from the germline V gene. The CDR3 length is 15 residues. This CDR3 reads CASGDGRLATYEQYF. The CDR3, as DNA: TGCGCCAGCGGAGACGGGAGACTAGCGACCTACGAGCAGTACTTC.

This chain connects TRBV5-1 to TRBJ2-2; 10 bases fit TRBD2. This CDR3 is 16 amino acids long. Losses at the gene ends were 4 bases for V and 1 base for J; bases not matched to a gene: 4. CDR1 and CDR2 (germline): SGHRS, YFSETQ. CDR3 in DNA: TGCGCCAGCAGCGCCGTAGCGGGAGGGAACACCGGGGAGCTGTTTTTT. Translated, it gives CASSAVAGGNTGELFF. Together with reference TRBV5-1 and TRBJ2-2, the CDR3 gives the full variable domain: KAGVTQTPRYLIKTRGQQVTLSCSPISGHRSVSWYQQTPGQGLQFLFEYFSETQRNKGNFPGRFSGRQFSNSRSEMNVSTLELGDSALYLCASSAVAGGNTGELFFGEGSRLTVL.

The rearrangement links TRBV6-1 to TRBJ1-1; D gene ambiguous. CDR1 MNHNS and CDR2 SASEGT come from the germline V gene. V was shortened by 7 bases and J by 10 bases, with 22 bases between the two germline ends. This CDR3 is 14 amino acids long. The CDR3 here is CASKLAGVQAGAFF. The CDR3 DNA reads as TGTGCCAGCAAGCTAGCCGGGGTCCAGGCTGGAGCTTTCTTT.

The chain joins TRBV4-1 to TRBJ1-4; 7 bases match TRBD1. Per the germline V gene, CDR1 is MGHRA and CDR2 is YSYEKL. Trimming took 1 base from V and 4 from J; bases not matched to a gene: 12. CDR3 length equals 18 residues. DNA of the CDR3: TGCGCCAGCAGCCAAGGGCAGGGGGGCCCAAGACTTAATGAAAAACTGTTTTTT. As protein: CASSQGQGGPRLNEKLFF.

The chain uses TRBV30 and TRBJ1-2; 7 bases are a match to TRBD1. Germline CDR1 is GTSNPN and CDR2 is SVGIG (reference sequence). The CDR3 is 11 residues long. Germline trimming cut 5 bases from V and 5 bases from J; bases unmatched to any gene: 2. The CDR3 coding sequence is TGTGCCTGGGGGACAGTATATGGCTACACCTTC. Its protein is CAWGTVYGYTF.

The chain joins TRBV27 to TRBJ1-2; 10 positions agree with TRBD1. The CDR3 consists of 15 residues. Germline V lookup: CDR1 MNHEY, CDR2 SMNVEV (reference sequence). J gave up 2 bases and V 5 bases, and 5 bases lay outside the gene matches. The CDR3 DNA follows: TGTGCCAGCAGTACTCGACAGGGGGCCAACTATGGCTACACCTTC. Residues: CASSTRQGANYGYTF.